This T cell receptor beta chain was recovered during a study of human T cells and chemical hapten exposure. This CDR3 is 19 amino acids long. Trimming removed 6 bases from V and 5 bases from J; junction bases left unmatched: 20. Germline CDR1 and CDR2: SGHDN and FVKESK. Time point denoted: patch test 3, about 24 weeks after DPC sensitization. The treatment: therapeutic diphenylcyclopropenone sensitization with weekly scalp DPC. Someone pulled total RNA out of unfractionated whole blood. One entry per CDR3 protein results from TCRdb running MiXCR on the RACE reads. The sample lists about 170,000 distinct CDR3 sequences; roughly 26% were seen once.

Sequenced material: whole blood, taken in connection with sensitization to the hapten diphenylcyclopropenone (DPC). V usage is TRBV14 and J usage is TRBJ2-1; 9 bases map to TRBD2. This clonotype was obtained from a woman younger than 30 with alopecia areata. Some clones in this sample may be carry-over from other donors' samples. DNA of the CDR3: TGTGCCAGCAGGCTTCGGGAAGAGAGGCGGGAGGGCCCCGACAATGAGCAGTTCTTC. Amino acids: CASRLREERREGPDNEQFF. Combining the CDR3 with reference TRBV14 and TRBJ2-1 gives the whole variable domain EAGVTQFPSHSVIEKGQTVTLRCDPISGHDNLYWYRRVMGKEIKFLLHFVKESKQDESGMPNNRFLAERTGGTYSTLKVQPAELEDSGVYFCASRLREERREGPDNEQFFGPGTRLTVL.